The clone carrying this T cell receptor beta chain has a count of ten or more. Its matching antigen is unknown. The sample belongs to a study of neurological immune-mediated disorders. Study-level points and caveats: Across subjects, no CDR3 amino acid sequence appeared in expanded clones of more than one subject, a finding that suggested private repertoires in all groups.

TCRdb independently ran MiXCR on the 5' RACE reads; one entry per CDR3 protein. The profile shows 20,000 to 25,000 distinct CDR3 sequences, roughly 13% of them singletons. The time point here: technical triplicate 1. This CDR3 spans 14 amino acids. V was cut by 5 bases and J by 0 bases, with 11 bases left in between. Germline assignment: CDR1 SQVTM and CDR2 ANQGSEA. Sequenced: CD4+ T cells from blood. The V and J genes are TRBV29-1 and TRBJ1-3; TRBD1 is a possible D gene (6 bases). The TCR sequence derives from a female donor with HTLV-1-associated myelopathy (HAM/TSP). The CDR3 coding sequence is TGCAGCGTTTCTGACAGGAGCTCTGGAAACACCATATATTTT. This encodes CSVSDRSSGNTIYF.